What follows is one T cell receptor beta chain and its context. Its antigen is still unknown. The data derive from a study of graft-versus-host responses after intestinal transplantation. Study-wide background: Isolated intestinal, liver-intestinal, or multivisceral transplants were what recipients had. All of the recipients had induction that used anti-thymocyte globulin, then tacrolimus and steroids for approximately 3 years.

Both intraepithelial and lamina propria lymphocytes were released by processing graft tissue. TCRdb's table, derived via immunoSEQ multiplex PCR, lists solely in-frame clones and lacks some. Of around 4,800 clones listed, 80% to 85% are singletons. Points from the study as a whole: Recipient marrow harbored GvH clones, some of which surfaced first in ileum or blood.

The CDR3 length is 17 residues. The TCR comes from a human patient who received an intestinal transplant, so some T cells may come from the graft donor. J is TRBJ2-4 and V is TRBV21-1; the table assigns TRBD2, which was not confirmed against the DNA. TRBV21-1 is reported as a pseudogene. The sample consisted of ileum tissue, taken 127 days after intestinal transplantation. This CDR3 is CAISKALATARKNIQYF. CDR3 coding DNA: TGTGCCATCAGTAAGGCGCTAGCTACAGCAAGAAAAAACATTCAGTACTTC.